One sample yielded the 14 T cell receptor beta chains listed below, sequenced in a study of shared clonotypes between healthy human individuals. Using immunoSEQ multiplex PCR, the repertoire was profiled, and TCRdb retains in-frame clones only, with some absent. The sample has around 2,000,000 clones; 95% are singletons. Sample: naive CD4+ T cells sorted from blood. Noted subset: CD45RA+ positively selected. The origin of the receptors is a man aged 18 to 30 in good health.

Regarding this clone: Other DNA sequences in this specimen translate into the identical CDR3. V gene TRBV7-9 combines with J gene TRBJ1-1; D unclear. CDR3 length equals 12 residues. Trimming pared 1 base from V and 3 bases from J, leaving 3 bases between. Germline V gene data show CDR1 as SEHNR and CDR2 as FQNEAQ (reference sequence). CDR3 amino acids: CASSLVDTEAFF. CDR3 sequence (DNA): TGTGCCAGCAGCTTAGTTGACACTGAAGCTTTCTTT.

In DNA, the CDR3 is TGCAGCGTAGAAACAGGAACCTCTGGGGCCAACGTCCTGACTTTC. Its translation: CSVETGTSGANVLTF. The chain uses TRBV29-1 and TRBJ2-6; tentatively, D is TRBD1 (5 bases). The CDR3 has 15 amino acids. Trimming removed 6 bases at V and 0 bases at J, with 12 bases between. CDR1 and CDR2 from the germline V gene are SQVTM and ANQGSEA.

The rearrangement joins TRBV2 to TRBJ2-3; TRBD2 matches 8 bases. Germline trimming cut 6 bases from V and 6 bases from J; bases unmatched to any gene: 2. CDR3 size: 12 residues. CDR1 is SNHLY, CDR2 FYNNEI, per germline. The CDR3 sequence: CASRRLADTQYF. In DNA form, the CDR3 reads TGTGCCAGCAGAAGACTAGCGGATACGCAGTATTTT.

The chain links TRBV7-2 to TRBJ1-6; 11 nucleotides align to TRBD1. The CDR3 totals 15 residues. V was clipped by 4 bases and J by 7 bases; unmatched bases: 3. The V gene's germline CDR1 is SGHTA and CDR2 FQGNSA. The CDR3 sequence is CASSSGQGVNSPLHF. The CDR3 nucleotides are TGTGCCAGCAGCTCGGGACAGGGGGTCAATTCACCCCTCCACTTT.

The chain joins TRBV6-1 to TRBJ2-2, with 8 bases that match TRBD2. This CDR3 is built from 14 residues. Trimming took 5 bases from V and 7 from J; bases not matched to a gene: 6. The germline CDR1 and CDR2 sequences are MNHNS and SASEGT. The CDR3, as DNA: TGTGCCAGCAGTTTGAGTAGCGGGGACGGGGAGCTGTTTTTT. It translates to CASSLSSGDGELFF.

The chain couples TRBV28 to TRBJ2-4; D may correspond to TRBD1 or TRBD2 (5 bases each). The CDR3 has 13 amino acids. Trimming took 4 bases from V and 9 from J, leaving 13 bases between them. Germline loops: CDR1 MDHEN, CDR2 SYDVKM. CDR3 nucleotides: TGTGCCAGCAGTTCGGGACGGCAGATCATTCAGTACTTC. Protein: CASSSGRQIIQYF.

The chain is built from TRBV5-1 and TRBJ2-2; TRBD2 matches 8 bases. The V segment lost 0 bases and the J segment 1 base; nucleotides outside the gene matches: 5. This CDR3 has 17 residues. CDR1 is SGHRS and CDR2 is YFSETQ in the germline V gene. CDR3 nucleotides: TGCGCCAGCAGCTTGGCCGGACTAGCAGTGAACACCGGGGAGCTGTTTTTT. Residues: CASSLAGLAVNTGELFF.

The rearrangement joins TRBV29-1 to TRBJ2-7, with 7 bases lining up with TRBD1. With 4 bases clipped from V and 3 bases from J, the junction kept 6 bases outside the gene matches. Germline assignment: CDR1 SQVTM and CDR2 ANQGSEA. The CDR3 is 13 amino acids. The CDR3 DNA sequence: TGCAGCGTTGCCGGGACAGTAATCTACGAGCAGTACTTC. This gives the protein CSVAGTVIYEQYF.

J is TRBJ1-1 and V is TRBV5-1; D gene ambiguous. The length of the CDR3 is 16 residues. CDR1 is SGHRS, CDR2 YFSETQ, per germline. V lost 0 bases, J lost 0 bases, and 12 bases lay in between. The chain's CDR3 is CASSLVGPPMNTEAFF. The DNA for the CDR3 is TGCGCCAGCAGCTTGGTTGGGCCCCCGATGAACACTGAAGCTTTCTTT.

V usage is TRBV12-2 and J usage is TRBJ2-7; the D call of TRBD2 is as the table states it, not checked on the DNA. TRBV12-2 is noted as a pseudogene. The CDR3 has 15 amino acids. The CDR3 sequence: CASRLRLAGPTEQYF. The DNA for the CDR3 is TGTGCAAGTCGCCTTCGACTAGCGGGGCCGACCGAGCAGTACTTC.

V is TRBV13 and J is TRBJ1-6; TRBD1 aligns across 7 bases. This CDR3 spans 14 amino acids. After removal of 5 bases from V and 7 bases from J, the junction contained 5 bases not matched to a gene. CDR1 and CDR2 from the germline V gene are PRHDT and FYEKMQ (reference sequence). CDR3 loop: CASSRDRQNSPLHF. CDR3 coding DNA: TGTGCCAGCAGCCGGGACAGACAAAATTCACCCCTCCACTTT.

The chain carries TRBV2 and TRBJ1-3; no clear D gene. This CDR3 comprises 15 residues. V lost 3 bases and J lost 0, with 9 bases in between. CDR1 is SNHLY, CDR2 FYNNEI, per germline. The CDR3 loop reads CASSDRHHSGNTIYF. The DNA of the CDR3 is TGTGCCAGCAGTGATCGACATCACTCTGGAAACACCATATATTTT.

This clone has only one observation. A read error may account for a junction end that differs from germline. Other nucleotide sequences in the sample specify the same CDR3. This chain joins TRBV7-9 and TRBJ1-4, with 8 bases aligning to TRBD1. In germline, CDR1 is SEHNR, CDR2 FQNEAQ (reference sequence). The CDR3 contains 14 residues. The chain's CDR3 is CASSLAGGGEKLFF. The CDR3, as DNA: TGTGCCAGCAGCCTAGCAGGGGGCGGTGAAAAACTGTTTTTT. The variable domain in full, completed from reference TRBV7-9 and TRBJ1-4, reads DTGVSQNPRHKITKRGQNVTFRCDPISEHNRLYWYRQTLGQGPEFLTYFQNEAQLEKSRLLSDRFSAERPKGSFSTLEIQRTEQGDSAMYLCASSLAGGGEKLFFGSGTQLSVL.

The V gene is TRBV19, the J gene TRBJ1-5; 12 positions agree with TRBD1. The V and J ends lost 5 bases and 6 bases, in that order; junction bases with no gene match: 5. The germline V gene encodes CDR1 LNHDA and CDR2 SQIVND (reference sequence). CDR3 size: 15 residues. The CDR3: CASSPGTGGGQPQHF. CDR3 bases: TGTGCCAGTAGTCCCGGGACAGGGGGCGGTCAGCCCCAGCATTTT.